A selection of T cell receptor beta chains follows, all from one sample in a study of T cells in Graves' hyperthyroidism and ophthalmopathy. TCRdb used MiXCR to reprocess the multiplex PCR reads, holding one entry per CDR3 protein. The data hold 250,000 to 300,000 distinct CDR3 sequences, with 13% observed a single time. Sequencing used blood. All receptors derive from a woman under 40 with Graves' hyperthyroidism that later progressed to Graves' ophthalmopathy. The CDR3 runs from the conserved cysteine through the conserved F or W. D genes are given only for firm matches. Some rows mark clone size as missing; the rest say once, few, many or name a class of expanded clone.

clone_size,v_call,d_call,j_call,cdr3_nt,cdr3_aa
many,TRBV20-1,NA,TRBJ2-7,TGCAGTGCTCTGGGGTATAGCTCCTACGAGCAGTACTTC,CSALGYSSYEQYF
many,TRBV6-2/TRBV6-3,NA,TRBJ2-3,TGTGCCAGCAGTTACTTCCGCACAGATACGCAGTATTTT,CASSYFRTDTQYF
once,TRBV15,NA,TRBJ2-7,TGTGTCACCAGTACAAGAACCAGCCCCTCCTACGAGCAGTACTTC,CVTSTRTSPSYEQYF
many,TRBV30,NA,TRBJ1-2,TGTGCCTGCTTAGGACAGCCGATCAACTATGGCTACACCTTC,CACLGQPINYGYTF
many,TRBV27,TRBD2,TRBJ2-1,TGTGCCAGCAGTTTATCTAGCGGGAAAGCAGCGAGAGAGCAGTTCTTC,CASSLSSGKAAREQFF
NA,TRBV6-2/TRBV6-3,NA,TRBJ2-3,TGTGCCAGCAGGTACAGGGCTACCACAGATACGCAGTATTTT,CASRYRATTDTQYF
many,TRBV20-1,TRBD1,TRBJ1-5,TGCAGTGCTGCCCTACAGGGGGATAGCAATCAGCCCCAGCATTTT,CSAALQGDSNQPQHF
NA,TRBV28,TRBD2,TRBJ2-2,TGTGCCAGCAGTTCCCTAGCGGGAGTTGGGGAGCTGTTTTTT,CASSSLAGVGELFF
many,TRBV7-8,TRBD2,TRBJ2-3,TGTGCCAGCAGCAGAGGACTAGCGGGAGGGGCAGATACGCAGTATTTT,CASSRGLAGGADTQYF
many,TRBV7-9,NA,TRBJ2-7,TGTGCCAGCAGCAGATATACAGGCCCCCAGGGCCACGAGCAGTACTTC,CASSRYTGPQGHEQYF
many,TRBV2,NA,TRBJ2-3,TGTGCCAGCAGTGAAGCGCTTCCGGGCCCCACAGATACGCAGTATTTT,CASSEALPGPTDTQYF
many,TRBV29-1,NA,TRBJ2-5,TGCAGCGTGGAAATCCACAGGCGCCAAGAGACCCAGTACTTC,CSVEIHRRQETQYF
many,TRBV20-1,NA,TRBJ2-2,TGCAGTGCTAGAGAGGCGGCACAGCGTTCGAACACCGGGGAGCTGTTTTTT,CSAREAAQRSNTGELFF
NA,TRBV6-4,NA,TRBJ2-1,TGTGCCAGCAGTGACGGACATAGTGAGCAGTTCTTC,CASSDGHSEQFF
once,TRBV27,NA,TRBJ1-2,TGTGCCAGCAGTTTAGGTAGACCCTCTAACTATGGCTACACCTTC,CASSLGRPSNYGYTF
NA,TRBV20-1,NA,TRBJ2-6,TGCAGTGCTCACTCTGGGGCCAACGTCCTGACTTTC,CSAHSGANVLTF
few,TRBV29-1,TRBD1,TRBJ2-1,TGTATAACCGGGACAGGGGGCAAAGCCTACAATGAGCAGTTCTTC,CITGTGGKAYNEQFF
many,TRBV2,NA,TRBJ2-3,TGTGCCAGCAGGAGAGGTGAGGTGTCAGATACGCAGTATTTT,CASRRGEVSDTQYF
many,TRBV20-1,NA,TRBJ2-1,TGCAGTGCTAGAGATCCCCTAGCGCGACCTTACAATGGGCAGTTCTTC,CSARDPLARPYNGQFF
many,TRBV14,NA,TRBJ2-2,TGTGCCAGCAGCCAGATTCCCGTGGGTCCAAACACCGGGGAGCTGTTTTTT,CASSQIPVGPNTGELFF
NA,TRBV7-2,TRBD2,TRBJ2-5,TGTGCCAGCAGCTCTCGGACTAGCGGGGGCCAAGAGACCCAGTACTTC,CASSSRTSGGQETQYF
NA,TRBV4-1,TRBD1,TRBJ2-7,TGCGCCAGCAGCCAAGAGGGACAGGGCGCCGAGCAGTACTTC,CASSQEGQGAEQYF
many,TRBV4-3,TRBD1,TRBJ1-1,TGCGCCAGCAGCCAAGTGGGGACAGGGGAGAACACTGAAGCTTTCTTT,CASSQVGTGENTEAFF
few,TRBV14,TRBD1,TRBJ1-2,TGTGCCAGCAGCCAAGGGACAGGGGGAGGCTATGGCTACACCTTC,CASSQGTGGGYGYTF
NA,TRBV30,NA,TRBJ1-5,TGTGCCTGGACGTTGCGGGGACATAATCAGCCCCAGCATTTT,CAWTLRGHNQPQHF
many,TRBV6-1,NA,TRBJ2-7,TGTGCCAGCAGGTACGGAGGCTGGGAGGCCTACGAGCAGTACTTC,CASRYGGWEAYEQYF
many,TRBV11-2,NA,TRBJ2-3,TGTGCCAGCAGCCCCCTAGAACTCACAGATACGCAGTATTTT,CASSPLELTDTQYF
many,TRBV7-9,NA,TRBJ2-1,TGTGCCAGCAGCTTCCTGGGGGAAACTTCCAATGAGCAGTTCTTC,CASSFLGETSNEQFF
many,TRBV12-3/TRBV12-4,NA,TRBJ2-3,TGTGCCAGCCGCCTCGGCGGGGCGAGCACAGATACGCAGTATTTT,CASRLGGASTDTQYF
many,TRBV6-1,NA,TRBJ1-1,TGTGCCAGCAGCGACTGGACAGACATGAACACTGAAGCTTTCTTT,CASSDWTDMNTEAFF
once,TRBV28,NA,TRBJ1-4,TGTGCCAGCAGTTTACCCCACGAGGGGGCAACTAATGAAAAACTGTTTTTT,CASSLPHEGATNEKLFF
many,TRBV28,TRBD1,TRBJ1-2,TGTGCCAGCAGAAGACCGGGACAGGACTTCCATCGCTACACCTTC,CASRRPGQDFHRYTF
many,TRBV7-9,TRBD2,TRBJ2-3,TGTGCCAGCAGCTGGTGGATAGCGGGAGAAGGGCGCACAGATACGCAGTATTTT,CASSWWIAGEGRTDTQYF
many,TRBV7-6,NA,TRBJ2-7,TGTGCCAGCAGCGCCACGGGGGCATACTACGAGCAGTACTTC,CASSATGAYYEQYF
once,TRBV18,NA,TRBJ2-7,TGTGCCAGCTCACCACGAAAGGGCGGAACCTACGAGCAGTACTTC,CASSPRKGGTYEQYF
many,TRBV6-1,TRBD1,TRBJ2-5,TGTGCCAGCGGACAGGCCGAGACCCAGTACTTC,CASGQAETQYF
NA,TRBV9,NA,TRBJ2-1,TGTGCCAGCAGCGGACCCGGGGCAATTGAGCAGTTCTTC,CASSGPGAIEQFF
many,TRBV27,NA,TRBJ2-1,TGTGCCAGCAGTCCCCAGGGGCCCGTATCCTACAATGAGCAGTTCTTC,CASSPQGPVSYNEQFF
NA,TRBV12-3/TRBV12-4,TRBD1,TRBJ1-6,TGTGCCAGCAGTCCCGGACAGGGAAGATCACCCCTCCACTTT,CASSPGQGRSPLHF
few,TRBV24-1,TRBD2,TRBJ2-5,TGTGCCACCAGTGACCGATCTGGGACTACGGAGACCCAGTACTTC,CATSDRSGTTETQYF
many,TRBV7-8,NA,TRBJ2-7,TGTGCCAGCAGCTTAGCACTGGGGAATTACGAGCAGTACTTC,CASSLALGNYEQYF
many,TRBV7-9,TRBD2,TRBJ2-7,TGTGCCAGCAGCCCCCAGACTAGCGGGAGATACGAGCAGTACTTC,CASSPQTSGRYEQYF
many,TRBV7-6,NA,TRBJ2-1,TGTGCCAGCAGCGGGGGGGCGTATAGCTCCTACAATGAGCAGTTCTTC,CASSGGAYSSYNEQFF
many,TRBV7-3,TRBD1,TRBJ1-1,TGTGCCAGCAGCATGACAGGGGGCTATACTGAAGCTTTCTTT,CASSMTGGYTEAFF